One and the same sample provided the 25 T cell receptor beta chains below, sequenced in a study of T-cell reconstitution after alpha-beta-depleted transplantation in children. Using unique molecular identifiers, the investigators prepared the TCRbeta library. MiXCR, run by TCRdb on the PCR reads, gives a single entry per CDR3 protein. The sample consists of over 85,000 distinct CDR3 sequences, around 6% of them appearing once. The input for sequencing was PBMCs, mostly from graft donor cells, taken 60 days after TCRalphabeta/CD19-depleted stem cell transplant. These receptors were collected from a female patient aged 2-10 years who had a stem cell transplant for Fanconi anemia, so the T cells may come from the graft donor.

In this sample, this clonotype turned up a few times. The chain combines TRBV27 with TRBJ2-7; 8 bases match TRBD2. The trim removed 8 bases at V and 6 bases at J, leaving 9 bases unmatched. CDR1 is MNHEY and CDR2 is SMNVEV in the germline V gene (reference sequence). The CDR3 extends over 13 amino acids. The CDR3 nucleotides are TGTGCCAGCCGCCCCAGCGGGAGAAGCGAGCAGTACTTC. Amino acid sequence: CASRPSGRSEQYF.

This rearrangement joins TRBV10-3 to TRBJ2-1, with 12 bases aligning to TRBD2. CDR1 is ENHRY and CDR2 is SYGVKD in the germline V gene. The CDR3 is 16 amino acids. Trimming removed 0 bases from V and 7 bases from J; junction bases left unmatched: 4. The CDR3 DNA reads TGTGCCATCAGTGAGTCGACTAGCGGGAGTCGGAATGAGCAGTTCTTC. Its protein product is CAISESTSGSRNEQFF.

Many counts were recorded for this clonotype. The gene calls are TRBV4-1 and TRBJ2-5, with TRBD2 identical over 7 bases. This CDR3 is 16 amino acids long. Trimming at V came to 0 bases and at J to 1 base, leaving 5 bases not matched to a gene. Germline-derived CDR1 and CDR2 are MGHRA and YSYEKL. For the CDR3, the DNA is TGCGCCAGCAGCCAAGAGAGGCTAGCGGCCCAAGAGACCCAGTACTTC. Protein sequence: CASSQERLAAQETQYF.

This clonotype came up a few times. The CDR3 spells CASSQELASGELFF. DNA for the CDR3: TGTGCCAGCAGCCAAGAACTAGCTTCCGGGGAGCTGTTTTTT. The rearrangement uses TRBV3-1 and TRBJ2-2, with a weak D call TRBD2 (6 bases). V was clipped by 0 bases and J by 6 bases, with 8 bases between them. This CDR3 spans 14 amino acids. Germline CDR1 LGHDT, CDR2 YNNKEL (reference sequence). Looking up the rest from reference TRBV3-1 and TRBJ2-2 gives the full variable domain: DTAVSQTPKYLVTQMGNDKSIKCEQNLGHDTMYWYKQDSKKFLKIMFSYNNKELIINETVPNRFSPKSPDKAHLNLHINSLELGDSAVYFCASSQELASGELFFGEGSRLTVL.

This clonotype was seen a handful of times. This rearrangement joins TRBV28 to TRBJ1-4, with TRBD1 matching 8 bases. The V gene end was trimmed by 8 bases and the J gene end by 5 bases; junction bases not matched to a gene: 13. CDR1 is MDHEN and CDR2 is SYDVKM in the germline V gene. This CDR3 contains 16 residues. The CDR3 bases are TGTGCCAGCGCTCGGACAGGGAAGAGCTTCAATGAAAAACTGTTTTTT. This translates into CASARTGKSFNEKLFF.

This clonotype was detected many times. CDR3 DNA: TGTGCCAGCAGTTTAAAGAGGGGGCAGGGCTACGAGCAGTACTTC. Translated: CASSLKRGQGYEQYF. V gene TRBV12-3 or TRBV12-4 combines with J gene TRBJ2-7; 7 nucleotides line up with TRBD1. This CDR3 is 15 amino acids long. Trimming cost V 2 bases and J 3 bases; bases outside gene matches: 7.

This clonotype was counted ten times or more. CDR3 bases: TGTGCCAGCTCAAGGTACAATGAGCAGTTCTTC. This sequence encodes CASSRYNEQFF. V usage is TRBV18 and J usage is TRBJ2-1, with no clear D. Trimming took 5 bases from V and 4 from J, leaving 3 bases between them. Per the germline V gene, CDR1 is KGHSH and CDR2 is LQKENI. The CDR3 has 11 amino acids. Full variable domain (outside the CDR3, taken from reference TRBV18 and TRBJ2-1): NAGVMQNPRHLVRRRGQEARLRCSPMKGHSHVYWYRQLPEEGLKFMVYLQKENIIDESGMPKERFSAEFPKEGPSILRIQQVVRGDSAAYFCASSRYNEQFFGPGTRLTVL.

This clonotype came up many times. The CDR3 here is CATSRGGMEEQYF. CDR3 DNA sequence: TGTGCCACCAGCAGGGGGGGTATGGAAGAGCAGTACTTC. This chain uses TRBV15 with TRBJ2-7; possibly TRBD2 for D (6 bases). Trimming cost V 3 bases and J 7 bases, with 13 bases left between them. The CDR3 covers 13 residues. CDR1 and CDR2 (germline): LNHNV, YYDKDF (reference sequence).

This clonotype was detected a few times. The chain couples TRBV18 to TRBJ1-2; TRBD1 agrees at 10 bases. CDR1 and CDR2 from the germline V gene are KGHSH and LQKENI. With V trimmed by 0 bases and J by 7 bases, 8 bases remained unmatched. The CDR3 covers 16 residues. The CDR3 spells CASSPPMTGGAFGYTF. The CDR3 DNA is TGTGCCAGCTCACCACCGATGACAGGGGGCGCATTTGGCTACACCTTC. The whole variable domain, remainder taken from reference TRBV18 and TRBJ1-2, is NAGVMQNPRHLVRRRGQEARLRCSPMKGHSHVYWYRQLPEEGLKFMVYLQKENIIDESGMPKERFSAEFPKEGPSILRIQQVVRGDSAAYFCASSPPMTGGAFGYTFGSGTRLTVV.

Notes on this clonotype: At one of its ends the junction is not consistent with the germline gene, which may arise from a read error. The J gene is TRBJ2-1, the V gene TRBV19, with D perhaps being TRBD1 or TRBD2 (5 bases each). CDR1 LNHDA and CDR2 SQIVND come from the germline V gene (reference sequence). CDR3 size: 12 residues. CDR3 in DNA: TGTGCCAGTAGCTCCCGGGGCAATGAGGAGTTCTTC. Residues: CASSSRGNEEFF.

Only a few counts were recorded for this clonotype. The rearrangement links TRBV20-1 to TRBJ2-5; 10 bases line up with TRBD2. CDR1 and CDR2 (germline): DFQATT, SNEGSKA (reference sequence). The length of the CDR3 is 18 residues. Trimming at V came to 0 bases and at J to 0 bases, leaving 10 bases not matched to a gene. As DNA, the CDR3 is TGCAGTGCTAGAGATTTGGCTAGCGGGAGAAAATACCAAGAGACCCAGTACTTC. Protein sequence: CSARDLASGRKYQETQYF.

This clonotype was seen a few times. The chain is built from TRBV12-3 or TRBV12-4 and TRBJ2-7; a possible D gene is TRBD2 (6 bases). V dropped 3 bases and J dropped 4 bases, with 13 bases sitting between them. The CDR3 contains 14 residues. This CDR3 reads CASSFSGLGYEQYF. In DNA, the CDR3 is TGTGCCAGCAGTTTTTCGGGACTTGGATACGAGCAGTACTTC.

This clonotype was seen at least ten times. This chain connects TRBV5-5 to TRBJ2-5; tentative D call: TRBD2 (6 bases). V was pared by 1 base and J by 0 bases, with 16 bases between. CDR3 size: 17 residues. Germline V gives CDR1 SGHKS, CDR2 YYEKEE (reference sequence). CDR3 sequence reads: CASSLYQAGLYQETQYF. DNA for the CDR3: TGTGCCAGCAGCTTGTATCAGGCGGGATTGTACCAAGAGACCCAGTACTTC.

This clonotype was observed many times. The chain links TRBV6-2 or TRBV6-3 to TRBJ2-1; D is unclear. Trimming cost V 3 bases and J 7 bases, with 10 bases left between them. CDR1 and CDR2 from the germline V gene are MNHEY and SVGEGT. The CDR3 is 13 residues long. CDR3: CASSYAAFNEQFF. CDR3 DNA: TGTGCCAGCAGTTATGCGGCGTTTAATGAGCAGTTCTTC.

The chain links TRBV5-1 to TRBJ2-7; a weak D match, TRBD1 (8 bases). Germline-derived CDR1 and CDR2 are SGHRS and YFSETQ. The CDR3 totals 13 residues. V gave up 5 bases and J gave up 9 bases, with 18 bases separating them. CDR3 residues: CASRRTGRGGQYF. The CDR3 coding sequence is TGCGCCAGCAGACGGACAGGGAGGGGAGGGCAGTACTTC.

This clonotype appeared many times. The V call is TRBV20-1, the J call TRBJ2-3; 8 nucleotides line up with TRBD2. Trimming cost V 6 bases and J 8 bases; bases outside gene matches: 7. Germline-derived CDR1 and CDR2 are DFQATT and SNEGSKA (reference sequence). The CDR3 consists of 12 residues. CDR3 in DNA: TGCAGTGCCGGGGGGGCATCAGTTACGCAGTATTTT. This codes for CSAGGASVTQYF.

The chain carries TRBV25-1 and TRBJ2-3; 11 nucleotides line up with TRBD2. The J segment lost 6 bases and the V segment lost 4 bases, leaving 15 bases of the junction unmatched. The V gene's germline CDR1 is MGHDK and CDR2 SYGVNS. The CDR3 length is 18 residues. The CDR3 DNA sequence: TGTGCCAGCAGTGGAATCACTATTAGCGGGGGGGCCAGGGATACGCAGTATTTT. It specifies CASSGITISGGARDTQYF.

In its sample, this clonotype was seen many times. The rearrangement uses TRBV18 and TRBJ2-5; D gene ambiguous. Per germline, CDR1 KGHSH and CDR2 LQKENI. V was clipped by 2 bases and J by 2 bases, with 3 bases between them. The CDR3 loop spans 12 amino acids. CDR3: CASSPEQETQYF. The CDR3 DNA reads TGTGCCAGCTCACCAGAACAAGAGACCCAGTACTTC.

This clonotype was seen only a few times. The CDR3 loop is CAWRGPSVYNEQFF. The DNA for the CDR3 is TGTGCCTGGAGAGGTCCTAGCGTATACAATGAGCAGTTCTTC. The chain joins TRBV30 to TRBJ2-1, with D possibly matching TRBD2 (6 bases). Germline CDR1 reads GTSNPN; CDR2 reads SVGIG (reference sequence). The ends were cut back, 3 bases at V and 4 bases at J, with 13 bases in the middle. The CDR3 length is 14 residues.

This clonotype came up many times. The chain carries TRBV20-1 and TRBJ2-5; the D gene is possibly TRBD1 (5 bases). V dropped 3 bases and J dropped 4 bases, with 6 bases sitting between them. The CDR3 is made up of 11 amino acids. Germline lookup yields CDR1 DFQATT and CDR2 SNEGSKA (reference sequence). The CDR3 protein is CSASQGETQYF. CDR3 nucleotide sequence: TGCAGTGCTAGCCAGGGAGAGACCCAGTACTTC.

Many counts were recorded for this clonotype. The chain carries TRBV18 and TRBJ2-5, with unresolved D. The CDR3 length is 13 residues. In germline, CDR1 is KGHSH, CDR2 LQKENI. Trimming removed 0 bases at V and 2 bases at J, with 4 bases between. The CDR3 DNA follows: TGTGCCAGCTCACCACCCCTGCAAGAGACCCAGTACTTC. Amino acid sequence: CASSPPLQETQYF. The full variable domain, rest sourced from reference TRBV18 and TRBJ2-5, is NAGVMQNPRHLVRRRGQEARLRCSPMKGHSHVYWYRQLPEEGLKFMVYLQKENIIDESGMPKERFSAEFPKEGPSILRIQQVVRGDSAAYFCASSPPLQETQYFGPGTRLLVL.

The gene calls are TRBV7-6 and TRBJ2-1, with TRBD2 matching over 8 bases. CDR1 and CDR2 (germline): SGHVS, FNYEAQ. The CDR3 is made up of 18 amino acids. Trimming at V came to 1 base and at J to 4 bases, leaving 12 bases not matched to a gene. CDR3 sequence: CASSLESSGLVIYNEQFF. CDR3 DNA: TGTGCCAGCAGCTTAGAGAGTTCGGGACTAGTTATATACAATGAGCAGTTCTTC.

This clonotype occurred many times. The CDR3 DNA reads as TGCAGCGTTGATGACAACTACGAGCAGTACTTC. Its protein product is CSVDDNYEQYF. The rearrangement uses TRBV29-1 and TRBJ2-7; D gene ambiguous. V was shortened by 3 bases and J by 3 bases, with 6 bases between the two germline ends. From germline, CDR1 is SQVTM and CDR2 ANQGSEA. The CDR3 runs 11 residues.

This clonotype was found many times. This chain joins TRBV5-1 and TRBJ1-2, with D possibly matching TRBD1 (6 bases). CDR3 length equals 15 residues. The V end lost 1 base, the J end lost 7 bases, and 17 bases lay between the germline ends. Germline loops: CDR1 SGHRS, CDR2 YFSETQ. The CDR3, as DNA: TGCGCCAGCAGCTTGCCACCCCGTAAGGGGGTTGGCTACACCTTC. It is translated as CASSLPPRKGVGYTF.

The V and J genes are TRBV18 and TRBJ2-5; D may be TRBD1 (5 bases). The CDR3 covers 14 residues. The V end lost 3 bases, the J end lost 5 bases, and 13 bases lay between the germline ends. Germline CDR1 and CDR2: KGHSH and LQKENI. CDR3 loop: CASSPPHRPETQYF. DNA of the CDR3: TGTGCCAGCTCACCGCCGCACAGGCCGGAGACCCAGTACTTC.